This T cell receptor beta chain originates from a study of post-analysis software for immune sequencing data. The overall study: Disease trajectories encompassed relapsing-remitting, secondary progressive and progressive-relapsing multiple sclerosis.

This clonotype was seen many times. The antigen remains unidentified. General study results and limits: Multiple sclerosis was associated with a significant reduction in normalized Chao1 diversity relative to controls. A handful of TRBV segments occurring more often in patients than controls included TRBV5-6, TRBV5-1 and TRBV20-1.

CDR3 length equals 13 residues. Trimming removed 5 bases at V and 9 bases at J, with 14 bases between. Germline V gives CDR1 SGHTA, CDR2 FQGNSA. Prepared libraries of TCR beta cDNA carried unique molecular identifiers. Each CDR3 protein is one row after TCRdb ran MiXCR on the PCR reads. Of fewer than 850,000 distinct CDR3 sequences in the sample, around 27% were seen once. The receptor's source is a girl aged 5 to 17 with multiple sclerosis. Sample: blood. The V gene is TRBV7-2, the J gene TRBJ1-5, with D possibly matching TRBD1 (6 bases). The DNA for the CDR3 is TGTGCCAGCAGCCCACCTACAGGGTGGCCCCAGCATTTT. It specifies CASSPPTGWPQHF. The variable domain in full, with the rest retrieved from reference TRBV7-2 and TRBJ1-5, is GAGVSQSPSNKVTEKGKDVELRCDPISGHTALYWYRQSLGQGLEFLIYFQGNSAPDKSGLPSDRFSAERTGGSVSTLTIQRTQQEDSAVYLCASSPPTGWPQHFGDGTRLSIL.